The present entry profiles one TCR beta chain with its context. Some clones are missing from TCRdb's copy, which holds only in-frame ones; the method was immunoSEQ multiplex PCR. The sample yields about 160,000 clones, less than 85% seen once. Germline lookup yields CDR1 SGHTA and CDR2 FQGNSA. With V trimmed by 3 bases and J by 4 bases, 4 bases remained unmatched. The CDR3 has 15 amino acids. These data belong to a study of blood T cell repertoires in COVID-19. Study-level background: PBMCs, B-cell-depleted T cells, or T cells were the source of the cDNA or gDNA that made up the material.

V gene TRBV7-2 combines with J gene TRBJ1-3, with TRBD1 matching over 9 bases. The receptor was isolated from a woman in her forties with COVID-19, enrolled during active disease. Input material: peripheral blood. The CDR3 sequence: CASSFQTGGGNTIYF. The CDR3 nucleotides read TGTGCCAGCAGCTTTCAGACAGGGGGAGGAAACACCATATATTTT.